This TCR beta chain was recovered during a study of cytomegalovirus exposure and HLA in healthy donors. Study outcomes and limitations: TCR beta sequences reportedly predicted most subjects' HLA-A and HLA-B alleles accurately. Previous analysis showed most TCR beta V segments were productive about 90% or about 30% of the time. Among TCR beta chains of equal frequency, HLA-associated ones were more clonally expanded in a later analysis. There were several of the most significant clusters that appeared linked to common viral pathogens in a later analysis.

PCR employed 60 Vbeta and 13 Jbeta primers. Measured with immunoSEQ multiplex PCR; TCRdb has only the in-frame clones, and not every one. This sample has approximately 150,000 clones, with approximately 80% found just once. A word on this clone: As yet, its antigen is unknown.

The receptor comes from a woman aged 40 to 50 in good health and CMV-seronegative. Sequenced input: PBMCs.

CDR3 nucleotide sequence: TGTGCCAGTGGAGGAGGCGGACCTTTAGGTGAAGCTTTCTTT. Translating it yields CASGGGGPLGEAFF. The chain carries TRBV2 and TRBJ1-1; unclear D gene. Germline CDR1 and CDR2: SNHLY and FYNNEI. The length of the CDR3 is 14 residues. V was pared by 9 bases and J by 7 bases, with 21 bases between. The whole variable domain, remainder taken from reference TRBV2 and TRBJ1-1, is EPEVTQTPSHQVTQMGQEVILRCVPISNHLYFYWYRQILGQKVEFLVSFYNNEISEKSEIFDDQFSVERPDGSNFTLKIRSTKLEDSAMYFCASGGGGPLGEAFFGQGTRLTVV.